This T cell receptor beta chain appears in the sequencing data of a study of CD8+ T cells in alopecia areata. In the study overall: Tofacitinib administration to treated patients was oral, at 5 to 10 mg twice daily. Notes on the study in general: Whereas mice showed it more clearly, TCR sharing across patients was murkier, possibly because of HLA. Tissue-resident alphabeta T cells belonging to normal skin likewise get sequenced within scalp specimens. Alopecia totalis/universalis scalp especially showed more expanded CD8+ clones than normal scalp.

CDR1 and CDR2 from the germline V gene are ENHRY and SYGVKD. The CDR3 extends over 17 amino acids. Trimming left V 4 bases short and J 0 bases short, with 17 bases between. RNA, once extracted, was reverse transcribed into cDNA for use as the sequencing template. Some clones are missing from TCRdb's copy, which holds only in-frame ones; the method was immunoSEQ multiplex PCR. The table has roughly 250,000 clones, roughly 69% seen once; the top ten hold around 1.2%. With respect to this clone: Its antigen remains unidentified.

The TCR sequence derives from a human donor with alopecia areata. The chain carries TRBV10-3 and TRBJ2-3; D possibly corresponds to TRBD2 (6 bases). The sample was CD4+ T cells sorted from blood, taken at week 0. CDR3 amino acids: CAISGSEGDSSTDTQYF. CDR3 sequence (DNA): TGTGCCATCAGTGGCTCTGAAGGGGACTCTAGCACAGATACGCAGTATTTT.